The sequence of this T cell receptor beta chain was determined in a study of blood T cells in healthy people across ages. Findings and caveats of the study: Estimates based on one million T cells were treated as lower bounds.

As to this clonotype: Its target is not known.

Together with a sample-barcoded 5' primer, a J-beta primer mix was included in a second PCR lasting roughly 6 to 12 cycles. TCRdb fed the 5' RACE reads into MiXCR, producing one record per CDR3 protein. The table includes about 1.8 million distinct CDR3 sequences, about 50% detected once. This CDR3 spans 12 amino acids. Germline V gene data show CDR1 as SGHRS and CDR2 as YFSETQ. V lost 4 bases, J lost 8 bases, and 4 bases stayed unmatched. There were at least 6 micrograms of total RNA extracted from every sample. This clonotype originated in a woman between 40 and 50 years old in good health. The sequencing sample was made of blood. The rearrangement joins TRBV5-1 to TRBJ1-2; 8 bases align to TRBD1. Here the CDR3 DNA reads TGCGCCAGCAGCCCGACAGGGGCCGGCTACACCTTC. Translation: CASSPTGAGYTF.